This TCR beta chain was retrieved from a study of blood T cell repertoires in COVID-19. Study-wide context: Samples came from the United States, Italy and Spain, spanning acute and convalescent COVID-19. T cells, B-cell-depleted T cells, or PBMCs supplied cDNA or gDNA.

Germline values: CDR1 SGHTA, CDR2 FQGTGA. Between the trimmed V and J ends, which lost 0 bases and 4 bases, there was a span of 7 bases. The CDR3 consists of 13 residues. Per the original data handling: Amplified reference gene primers provided the basis for estimating nucleated cell counts. Profiled with immunoSEQ multiplex PCR; TCRdb holds only in-frame clones, not every one. V, J and clone size reflect that table, while D and trimming were determined from the DNA. Among around 250,000 clones, 70% to 90% were seen once, and the ten largest hold 5.5% to 9%. The chain carries TRBV7-3 and TRBJ2-7; D gene ambiguous. The sequence was obtained from a woman aged 70-85 years with active or convalescent COVID-19. Material: peripheral blood. CDR3 in amino acids: CASSLTPQYEQYF. The CDR3 region has the DNA TGTGCCAGCAGCTTAACCCCCCAATACGAGCAGTACTTC.